Sequencing of this TCR beta chain was carried out in a study of blood T cell repertoires in COVID-19. Study-wide background: Samples came from the United States, Italy and Spain, spanning acute and convalescent COVID-19. The analysed material was cDNA or gDNA that came from T cells, B-cell-depleted T cells, or PBMCs.

Seattle patient enrollment occurred during active infection, with longitudinal follow-up thereafter. In the authors' workflow: Reference gene primer amplification in the assay estimated nucleated cell counts. TCRdb keeps only in-frame clones here, not all; method: immunoSEQ multiplex PCR. Clonal size and the V and J genes are those of that table, whereas D and trimming came from the DNA. Of 200,000 to 300,000 clones in the sample, more than 75% were seen once. The germline gives CDR1 KGHSH, CDR2 LQKENI. The CDR3 extends over 14 amino acids. V was shortened by 2 bases and J by 3 bases, with 10 bases between the two germline ends.

The chain couples TRBV18 to TRBJ1-2, with D unclear. Material for sequencing was peripheral blood. This sequence originates from a woman aged 60-75 years with COVID-19, enrolled during active disease. The CDR3 DNA sequence: TGTGCCAGCTCACCAAACGCGGGCGACTATGGCTACACCTTC. This gives the protein CASSPNAGDYGYTF. Complete variable domain (other parts from reference TRBV18 and TRBJ1-2): NAGVMQNPRHLVRRRGQEARLRCSPMKGHSHVYWYRQLPEEGLKFMVYLQKENIIDESGMPKERFSAEFPKEGPSILRIQQVVRGDSAAYFCASSPNAGDYGYTFGSGTRLTVV.